Listed below are T cell receptor beta chains from one sample, sequenced in a study of STAT5B mutations in CD4+ large granular lymphocyte leukemia. This table comes from immunoSEQ multiplex PCR, and its TCRdb copy is limited to in-frame clones, with some not included. Of 20,000 to 25,000 clones in the sample, roughly 76% are singletons; the top ten hold roughly 4%. Material for sequencing was CD4+ T cells from blood buffy coats. The source of these receptors is a human donor in good health. Both conserved end residues are part of each CDR3. A D gene is named only where the DNA matches it firmly. A row's size may be missing; if present it is once, few, many or a size class.

TRBD1,TRBJ2-3,TRBV5-4,.,TGTGCCAGCAGCTTGGGATTAACAGGGGCCAGCGAGAGCACAGATACGCAGTATTTT,CASSLGLTGASESTDTQYF
TRBD2,TRBJ2-3,TRBV11-3,.,TGTGCCAGCAGCTACGGGACTAGCGTTCCCACAGATACGCAGTATTTT,CASSYGTSVPTDTQYF
.,TRBJ2-1,TRBV7-9,.,TGTGCCAGCCGTTTGGGGGGTATCGAATCCAGTTCCAATGAGCAGTTCTTC,CASRLGGIESSSNEQFF
.,TRBJ2-7,TRBV18,.,TGTGCCAGCTCACCAAGTTCGAGCTACGAGCAGTACTTC,CASSPSSSYEQYF
.,TRBJ1-5,TRBV2,.,TGTGCCAGCAGTGAAGGGGGAGGTCAGCCCCAGCATTTT,CASSEGGGQPQHF
.,TRBJ2-5,TRBV7-6,.,TGTGCCACGGCCACGGGACACCTCCAAGAGACCCAGTACTTC,CATATGHLQETQYF
.,TRBJ1-1,TRBV10-3,.,TGTGCCATCAGACAGTCCTCGAACACTGAAGCTTTCTTT,CAIRQSSNTEAFF
TRBD1,TRBJ2-4,TRBV28,.,TGTGCCAGCAGTTTCGGGACAGGGGTTAAAAACATTCAGTACTTC,CASSFGTGVKNIQYF
.,TRBJ2-3,TRBV10-1,.,TGCGCCAGCAGTGACCTCACAGATACGCAGTATTTT,CASSDLTDTQYF
.,TRBJ2-6,TRBV28,.,TGTGCCAGCAGGCTACAAGGGGTCACTGGGGCCAACGTCCTGACTTTC,CASRLQGVTGANVLTF
.,TRBJ1-5,TRBV5-6,.,TGTGCCAGCAGCGTCGGACAGAATCAGCCCCAGCATTTT,CASSVGQNQPQHF
.,TRBJ2-7,TRBV27,.,TGTGCCAGCAGTTTATATCGGGTCCTCCTCCACGAGCAGTACTTC,CASSLYRVLLHEQYF
.,TRBJ2-3,TRBV4-1,.,TGCGCCAGCAGCCAGGGTGGAGCGATCACCAGCACAGATACGCAGTATTTT,CASSQGGAITSTDTQYF
.,TRBJ1-1,TRBV7-9,few,TGTGCCAGCAGCCCAACACCGGACAGGAACACTGAAGCTTTCTTT,CASSPTPDRNTEAFF
TRBD1,TRBJ1-1,TRBV6-1,few,TGTGCCAGCAGTCCAGACAGGGGAACTGAAGCTTTCTTT,CASSPDRGTEAFF
.,TRBJ2-3,TRBV11-2,.,TGTGCCAGCAGCTCAGCTCGGACCGTCACAGATACGCAGTATTTT,CASSSARTVTDTQYF